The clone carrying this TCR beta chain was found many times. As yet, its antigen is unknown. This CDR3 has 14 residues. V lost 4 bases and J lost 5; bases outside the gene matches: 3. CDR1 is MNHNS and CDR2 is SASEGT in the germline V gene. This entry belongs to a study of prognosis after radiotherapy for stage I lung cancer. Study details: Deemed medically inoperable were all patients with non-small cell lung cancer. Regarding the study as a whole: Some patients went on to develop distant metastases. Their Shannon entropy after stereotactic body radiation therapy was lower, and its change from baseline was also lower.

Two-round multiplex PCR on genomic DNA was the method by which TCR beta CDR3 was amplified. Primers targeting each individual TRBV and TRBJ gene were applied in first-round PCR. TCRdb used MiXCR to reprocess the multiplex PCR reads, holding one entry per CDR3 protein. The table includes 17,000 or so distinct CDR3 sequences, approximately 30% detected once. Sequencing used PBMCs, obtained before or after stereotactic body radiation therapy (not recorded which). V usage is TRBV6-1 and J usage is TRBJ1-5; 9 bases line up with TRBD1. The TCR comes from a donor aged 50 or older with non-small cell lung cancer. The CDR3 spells CASSGTGVYQPQHF. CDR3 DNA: TGTGCCAGCAGTGGGACAGGGGTTTATCAGCCCCAGCATTTT.